Presented here are 13 T cell receptor beta chains from one specimen sequenced in a study of blood T cells in healthy people across ages (dated by TCRdb to about 2015). Libraries came from 5' RACE. The sequencer was an Illumina HiSeq 2500. A second roughly 6 to 11 cycle PCR used a sample-barcoded 5' primer and a J-beta primer mix. The public reads were run again by TCRdb, first through fastp at Q25 and then through MiXCR, and only productive beta chains were kept. For every CDR3 protein sequence, its rows merge into one entry that carries the most common genes and DNA. Recorded for this sample are 650,000 to 1,000,000 distinct CDR3 sequences; 35% to 40% of them occurred a single time. Clones ranked in the top ten supply over 10% of the sample. Sequencing input: blood. These receptors were obtained from a man between 18 and 35 years old in good health.

The chain recombines TRBV6-6 with TRBJ2-5, with TRBD2 matching over 10 bases. V gave up 6 bases and J gave up 2 bases; unmatched junction bases: 9. Germline CDR1 is MNHNY and CDR2 is SVGAGI (reference sequence). This CDR3 is 16 amino acids long. The CDR3 sequence is CASRSSTSGTQETQYF. The CDR3 nucleotides are TGTGCCAGCAGATCCTCAACTAGCGGGACGCAAGAGACCCAGTACTTC.

This clonotype occurred once. The chain recombines TRBV28 with TRBJ2-3; a weak D match, TRBD2 (6 bases). Trimming removed 3 bases from V and 0 bases from J, with 16 bases in between. The germline gives CDR1 MDHEN, CDR2 SYDVKM. There are 17 residues in the CDR3. CDR3 sequence (DNA): TGTGCCAGCAGTTTCCGGGACTTTTCCTGGAGCACAGATACGCAGTATTTT. Translating it yields CASSFRDFSWSTDTQYF.

This clonotype was counted many times. The J gene is TRBJ2-5, the V gene TRBV28; either TRBD1 or TRBD2 may supply D (5 bases each). The V end lost 2 bases, the J end lost 4 bases, and 14 bases lay between the germline ends. The CDR3 sequence is 15 residues long. The germline CDR1 and CDR2 sequences are MDHEN and SYDVKM. The CDR3 region is CASSLRWGTLETQYF. CDR3 nucleotide sequence: TGTGCCAGCAGTTTAAGGTGGGGGACGTTAGAGACCCAGTACTTC.

This clonotype has just a few counts. The V gene is TRBV20-1, the J gene TRBJ1-4; D may be TRBD1 (6 bases). With 6 bases removed from V and 8 bases from J, the gap between germline ends came to 22 bases. CDR3 length: 15 amino acids. Germline V gene sequence: CDR1 DFQATT, CDR2 SNEGSKA (reference sequence). The CDR3 reads CSAQRGGDVKEKLFF. The CDR3 region has the DNA TGCAGTGCCCAAAGAGGGGGGGATGTGAAAGAAAAACTGTTTTTT.

The chain recombines TRBV4-1 with TRBJ1-1; tentative D call: TRBD1 (5 bases). Trimming left V 1 base short and J 3 bases short, with 15 bases between. The CDR3 contains 16 residues. Germline V gene data show CDR1 as MGHRA and CDR2 as YSYEKL. Written as DNA, the CDR3 is TGCGCCAGCAGCCAAGGGGGCCTGGGGGGGTACACTGAAGCTTTCTTT. Its protein is CASSQGGLGGYTEAFF.

This rearrangement joins TRBV5-6 to TRBJ2-1; D possibly corresponds to TRBD1 (6 bases). Trimming left V 7 bases short and J 4 bases short, with 9 bases between. Germline CDR1 SGHDT, CDR2 YYEEEE. The CDR3 has 12 residues. The CDR3 DNA reads as TGTGCCAGCTGCAGGGGATACAATGAGCAGTTCTTC. Its translation is CASCRGYNEQFF.

The chain carries TRBV7-6 and TRBJ2-2; 10 bases fit TRBD1. This CDR3 is 16 amino acids long. Per the germline V gene, CDR1 is SGHVS and CDR2 is FNYEAQ. Trimming cost V 0 bases and J 6 bases; bases outside gene matches: 4. CDR3 region: CASSLAAGQGAGELFF. The CDR3 DNA follows: TGTGCCAGCAGCTTAGCGGCCGGACAGGGGGCCGGGGAGCTGTTTTTT.

This clonotype was observed a handful of times. The chain uses TRBV19 and TRBJ1-2; unclear D gene. The CDR3 has 13 residues. Germline CDR1 reads LNHDA; CDR2 reads SQIVND (reference sequence). The V end was cut by 3 bases, the J end by 0 bases, with 5 bases between. The CDR3 here is CASSMRTNYGYTF. Here the CDR3 DNA reads TGTGCCAGTAGTATGAGGACTAACTATGGCTACACCTTC. The variable domain in full, completed from reference TRBV19 and TRBJ1-2, reads DGGITQSPKYLFRKEGQNVTLSCEQNLNHDAMYWYRQDPGQGLRLIYYSQIVNDFQKGDIAEGYSVSREKKESFPLTVTSAQKNPTAFYLCASSMRTNYGYTFGSGTRLTVV.

As to this clonotype: A much more abundant neighbour one base away suggests this may be a read error. The rearrangement uses TRBV15 and TRBJ2-5; D remains unclear. The J call may be wrong; the DNA end is better matched by TRBJ2-1. CDR3 length: 16 amino acids. Germline CDR1 and CDR2: LNHNV and YYDKDF (reference sequence). The CDR3 DNA reads as TGTGCCACCAGCAGGGAGAAAAGGTACCCACAAGAGACCCAGTTCTTC. Translated, it gives CATSREKRYPQETQFF.

This clonotype was detected only a few times. This chain links TRBV7-2 with TRBJ1-5, with 8 nucleotides matching TRBD1. Germline CDR1 reads SGHTA; CDR2 reads FQGNSA. The CDR3 covers 15 residues. With V trimmed by 6 bases and J by 2 bases, 6 bases remained unmatched. CDR3 sequence: CASSPGGEGNQPQHF. CDR3 bases: TGTGCCAGCAGTCCAGGGGGCGAGGGCAATCAGCCCCAGCATTTT.

This clonotype was observed at least ten times. The rearrangement uses TRBV7-9 and TRBJ1-1; no reliable D call. V lost 2 bases, J lost 1 base, and 11 bases lay in between. Germline V CDR1 and CDR2: SEHNR, FQNEAQ (reference sequence). The CDR3 sequence is 15 residues long. The DNA for the CDR3 is TGTGCCAGCAGCTTAATGGGCAGCCCGAACACTGAAGCTTTCTTT. Protein: CASSLMGSPNTEAFF. Using reference TRBV7-9 and TRBJ1-1 for the parts outside the CDR3, the full variable domain is DTGVSQNPRHKITKRGQNVTFRCDPISEHNRLYWYRQTLGQGPEFLTYFQNEAQLEKSRLLSDRFSAERPKGSFSTLEIQRTEQGDSAMYLCASSLMGSPNTEAFFGQGTRLTVV.

This rearrangement joins TRBV12-3 or TRBV12-4 to TRBJ2-3; the D is unclear. The V end lost 0 bases, the J end lost 3 bases, and 10 bases lay between the germline ends. The CDR3 contains 15 residues. The CDR3 here is CASSLAGQLTDTQYF. In DNA form, the CDR3 reads TGTGCCAGCAGTTTAGCAGGCCAACTAACAGATACGCAGTATTTT.

This clonotype was counted only a few times. This chain links TRBV6-6 with TRBJ1-2; D ambiguous. Deletions cut 2 bases from V and 3 bases from J, with 10 bases between. The CDR3 sequence is 14 residues long. From germline, CDR1 is MNHNY and CDR2 SVGAGI (reference sequence). In DNA, the CDR3 is TGTGCCAGCAGTTACGCCCCTGAGGACTATGGCTACACCTTC. Encoded protein: CASSYAPEDYGYTF.